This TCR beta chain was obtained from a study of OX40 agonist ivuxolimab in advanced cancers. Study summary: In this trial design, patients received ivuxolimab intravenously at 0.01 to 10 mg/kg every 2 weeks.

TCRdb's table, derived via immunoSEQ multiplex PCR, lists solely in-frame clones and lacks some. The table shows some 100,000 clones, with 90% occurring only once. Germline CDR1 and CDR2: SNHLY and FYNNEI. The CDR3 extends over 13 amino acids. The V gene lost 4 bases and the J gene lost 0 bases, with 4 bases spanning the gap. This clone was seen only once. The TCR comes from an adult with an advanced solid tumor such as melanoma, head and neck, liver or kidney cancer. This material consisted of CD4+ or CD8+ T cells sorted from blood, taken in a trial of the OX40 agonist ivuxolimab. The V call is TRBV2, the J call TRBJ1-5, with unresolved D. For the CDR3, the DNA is TGTGCCAGCAGTGCGTATAGCAATCAGCCCCAGCATTTT. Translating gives CASSAYSNQPQHF.